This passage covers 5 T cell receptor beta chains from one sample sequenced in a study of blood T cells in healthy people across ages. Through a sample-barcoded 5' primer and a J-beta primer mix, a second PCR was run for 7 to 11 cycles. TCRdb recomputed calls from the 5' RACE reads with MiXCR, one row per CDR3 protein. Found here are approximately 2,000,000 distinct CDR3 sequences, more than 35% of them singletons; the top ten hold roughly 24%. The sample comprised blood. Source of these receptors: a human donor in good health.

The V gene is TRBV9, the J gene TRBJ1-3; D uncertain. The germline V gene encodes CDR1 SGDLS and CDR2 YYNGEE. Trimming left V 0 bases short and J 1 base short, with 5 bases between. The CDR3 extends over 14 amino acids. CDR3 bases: TGTGCCAGCAGCGTAGACCTATCTGGAAACACCATATATTTT. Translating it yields CASSVDLSGNTIYF.

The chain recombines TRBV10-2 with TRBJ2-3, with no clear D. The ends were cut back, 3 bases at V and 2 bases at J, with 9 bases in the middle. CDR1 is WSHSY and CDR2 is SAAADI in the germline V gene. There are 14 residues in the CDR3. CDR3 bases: TGCGCCAGCAGTGATCCAGCCGCCACAGATACGCAGTATTTT. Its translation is CASSDPAATDTQYF.

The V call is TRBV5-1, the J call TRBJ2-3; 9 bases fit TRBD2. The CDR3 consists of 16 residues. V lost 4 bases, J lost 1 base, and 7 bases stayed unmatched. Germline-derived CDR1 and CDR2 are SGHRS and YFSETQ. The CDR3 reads CASSPDSGGRTDTQYF. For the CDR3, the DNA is TGCGCCAGCAGCCCGGATAGCGGGGGACGCACAGATACGCAGTATTTT.

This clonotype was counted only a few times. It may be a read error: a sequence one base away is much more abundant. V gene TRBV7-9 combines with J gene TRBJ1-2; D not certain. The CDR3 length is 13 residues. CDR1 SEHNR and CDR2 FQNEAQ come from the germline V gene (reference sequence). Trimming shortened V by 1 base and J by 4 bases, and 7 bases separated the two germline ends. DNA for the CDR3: TGTGCCAGCAGCTTAGAGATAGTCTATGGCTACACCTTC. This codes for CASSLEIVYGYTF.

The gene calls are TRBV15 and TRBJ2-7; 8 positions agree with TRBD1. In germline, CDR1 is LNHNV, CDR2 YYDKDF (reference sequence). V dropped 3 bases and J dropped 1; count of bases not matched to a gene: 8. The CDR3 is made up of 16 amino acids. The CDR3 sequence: CATSSPGTGISYEQYF. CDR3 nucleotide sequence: TGTGCCACCAGCAGTCCTGGGACAGGAATTTCCTACGAGCAGTACTTC.